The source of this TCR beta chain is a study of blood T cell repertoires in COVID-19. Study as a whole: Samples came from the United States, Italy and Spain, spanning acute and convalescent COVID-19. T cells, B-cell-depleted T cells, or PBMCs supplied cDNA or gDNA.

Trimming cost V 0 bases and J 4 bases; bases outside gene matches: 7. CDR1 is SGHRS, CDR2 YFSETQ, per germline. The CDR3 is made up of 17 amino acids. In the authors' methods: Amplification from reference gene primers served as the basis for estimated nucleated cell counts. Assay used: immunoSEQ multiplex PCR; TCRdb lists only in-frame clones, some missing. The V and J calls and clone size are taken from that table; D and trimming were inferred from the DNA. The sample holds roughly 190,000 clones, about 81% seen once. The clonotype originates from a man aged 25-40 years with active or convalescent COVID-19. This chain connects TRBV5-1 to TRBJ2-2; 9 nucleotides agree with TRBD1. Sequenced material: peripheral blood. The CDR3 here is CASSLARTGATTGELFF. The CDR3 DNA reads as TGCGCCAGCAGCTTGGCGCGGACAGGGGCGACCACCGGGGAGCTGTTTTTT.